This T cell receptor beta chain was sequenced during a study of shared clonotypes between healthy human individuals. Participating donors were healthy, HIV-negative adults free of recent acute infections or vaccinations. CD45RA-negative memory and CD45RA+ naive subsets were split from the CD4+ cells. Sequenced by immunoSEQ multiplex PCR; TCRdb stores in-frame clones only, minus some. The sample lists hundreds of thousands of clones, roughly 72% occurring once. Germline V lookup: CDR1 SGDLS, CDR2 YYNGEE. V gave up 4 bases and J gave up 6 bases; unmatched junction bases: 5. The CDR3 length is 15 residues.

Sequencing was done on a sample of memory CD4+ T cells sorted from blood. Subset in this sample: CD45RA-negative fraction. This sequence joins TRBV9 and TRBJ2-2; 11 bases match TRBD2. This sequence originates from a woman in her 30s in good health. CDR3 nucleotides: TGTGCCAGCAGCCCCACTAGCGGGAGATCCGGGGAGCTGTTTTTT. It specifies CASSPTSGRSGELFF.